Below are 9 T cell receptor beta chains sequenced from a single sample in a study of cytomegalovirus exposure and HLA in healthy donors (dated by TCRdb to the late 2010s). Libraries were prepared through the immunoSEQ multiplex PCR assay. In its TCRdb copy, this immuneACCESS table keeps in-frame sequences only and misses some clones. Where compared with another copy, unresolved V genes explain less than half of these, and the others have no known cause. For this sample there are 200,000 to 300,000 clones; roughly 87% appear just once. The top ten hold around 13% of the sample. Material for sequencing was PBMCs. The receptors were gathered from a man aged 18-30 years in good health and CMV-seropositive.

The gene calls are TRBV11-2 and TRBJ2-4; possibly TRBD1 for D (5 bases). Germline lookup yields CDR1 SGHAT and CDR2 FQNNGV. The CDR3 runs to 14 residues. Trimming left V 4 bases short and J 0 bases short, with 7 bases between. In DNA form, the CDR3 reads TGTGCCAGCAGCTCCAGGGTAGCCAAAAACATTCAGTACTTC. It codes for CASSSRVAKNIQYF.

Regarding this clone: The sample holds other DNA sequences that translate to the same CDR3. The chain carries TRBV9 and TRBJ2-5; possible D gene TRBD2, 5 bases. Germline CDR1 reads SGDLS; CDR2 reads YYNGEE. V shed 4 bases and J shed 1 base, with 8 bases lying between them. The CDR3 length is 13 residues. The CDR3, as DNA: TGTGCCAGCAGCCTCCGGGGCCAAGAGACCCAGTACTTC. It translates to CASSLRGQETQYF.

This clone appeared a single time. In DNA form, the CDR3 reads TGTGCCAGCAGCTTAATGGGGGGAAGCAATCAGCCCCAGCATTTT. Its protein product is CASSLMGGSNQPQHF. The chain joins TRBV7-9 to TRBJ1-5; maybe TRBD1 (5 bases). The CDR3 covers 15 residues. V was trimmed by 2 bases and J by 1 base, leaving 9 bases between them. Germline CDR1 and CDR2: SEHNR and FQNEAQ (reference sequence).

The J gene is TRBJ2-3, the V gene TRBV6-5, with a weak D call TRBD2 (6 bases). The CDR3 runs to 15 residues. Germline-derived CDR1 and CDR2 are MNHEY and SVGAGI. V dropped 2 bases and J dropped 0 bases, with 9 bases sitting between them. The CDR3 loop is CASSYLSGSTDTQYF. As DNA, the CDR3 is TGTGCCAGCAGTTACCTCAGCGGGAGCACAGATACGCAGTATTTT.

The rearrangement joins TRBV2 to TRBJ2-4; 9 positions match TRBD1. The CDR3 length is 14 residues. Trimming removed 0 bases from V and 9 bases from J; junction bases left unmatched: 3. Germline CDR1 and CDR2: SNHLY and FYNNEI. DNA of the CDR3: TGTGCCAGCAGTGAAGCAGGGACAGGGAGCATTCAGTACTTC. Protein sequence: CASSEAGTGSIQYF. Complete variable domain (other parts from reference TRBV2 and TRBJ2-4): EPEVTQTPSHQVTQMGQEVILRCVPISNHLYFYWYRQILGQKVEFLVSFYNNEISEKSEIFDDQFSVERPDGSNFTLKIRSTKLEDSAMYFCASSEAGTGSIQYFGAGTRLSVL.

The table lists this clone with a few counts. The CDR3 protein is CAISGTRVGVEEQYF. DNA for the CDR3: TGTGCCATCAGTGGCACCAGGGTAGGAGTGGAGGAGCAGTACTTC. The rearrangement links TRBV10-3 to TRBJ2-7; D is possibly TRBD1 (5 bases). In germline, CDR1 is ENHRY, CDR2 SYGVKD. V was shortened by 4 bases and J by 7 bases, with 20 bases between the two germline ends. This CDR3 comprises 15 residues.

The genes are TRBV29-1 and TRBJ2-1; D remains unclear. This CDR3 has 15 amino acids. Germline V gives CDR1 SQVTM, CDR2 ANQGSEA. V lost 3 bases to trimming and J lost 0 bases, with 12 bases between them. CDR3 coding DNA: TGCAGCGTTGATCGCGAGTATCGCTCCTACAATGAGCAGTTCTTC. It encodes CSVDREYRSYNEQFF.

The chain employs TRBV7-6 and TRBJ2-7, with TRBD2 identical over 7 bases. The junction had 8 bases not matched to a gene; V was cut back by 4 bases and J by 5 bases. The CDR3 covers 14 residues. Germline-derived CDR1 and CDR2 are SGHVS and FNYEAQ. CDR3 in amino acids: CASSSRQAGNEQYF. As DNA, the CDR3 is TGTGCCAGCAGCTCCCGGCAAGCGGGAAACGAGCAGTACTTC.

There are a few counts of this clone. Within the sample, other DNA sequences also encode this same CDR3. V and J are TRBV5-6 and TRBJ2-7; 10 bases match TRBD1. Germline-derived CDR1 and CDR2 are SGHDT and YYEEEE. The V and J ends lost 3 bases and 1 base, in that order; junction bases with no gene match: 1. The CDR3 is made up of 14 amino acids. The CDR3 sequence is CASSWGQGSYEQYF. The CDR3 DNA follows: TGTGCCAGCAGCTGGGGACAGGGGTCCTACGAGCAGTACTTC.